The T cell receptor beta chain under discussion was sequenced for a study of T cell responses to AZD1222 COVID-19 vaccine. Study-wide points: The study identified only a handful of AZD1222 recipients as seropositive at baseline. No repertoire was sampled before or during the peak T cell response, only after it. Regions left unmutated in variants are reportedly the target of nearly half of spike-specific TCRs.

CDR1 is MDHEN, CDR2 SYDVKM, per germline. CDR3 length: 16 residues. Trimming removed 5 bases from V and 5 bases from J, with 21 bases in between. Second-dose intervals near 4 or 12 weeks were combined. For this clone: Its antigen is currently unknown.

Generated by immunoSEQ multiplex PCR, the TCRdb table keeps only in-frame clones and is missing some. The repertoire consists of some 60,000 clones, with 60% to 85% occurring once and the leading ten covering less than 4%. This sequence joins TRBV28 and TRBJ1-2; maybe TRBD1 (6 bases). The TCR comes from an adult who received the AZD1222 COVID-19 vaccine. The sequencing here drew on peripheral blood, taken 28 days after the second AZD1222 dose. DNA for the CDR3: TGTGCCAGCAGTCCCCAAGGGGGGGGGATAGGGTATGGCTACACCTTC. Protein: CASSPQGGGIGYGYTF.